Listed here are 3 T cell receptor beta chains from one sample, sequenced in a study of blood T cell repertoires in COVID-19. Assay used: immunoSEQ multiplex PCR; TCRdb lists only in-frame clones, some missing. The profile covers some 280,000 clones, with about nine tenths appearing a single time and roughly 0.96% taken by the ten largest. The sample was peripheral blood. The source is a middle-aged woman who had recovered from COVID-19.

V and J are TRBV24-1 and TRBJ1-2, with no clear D. Looked up from germline, CDR1 is KGHDR and CDR2 is SFDVKD. Between the trimmed V and J ends, which lost 6 bases and 2 bases, there was a span of 12 bases. The CDR3 spans 14 residues. The CDR3 here is CATSRSTLNYGYTF. The DNA of the CDR3 is TGTGCCACCAGTCGGTCTACGCTAAACTATGGCTACACCTTC.

V gene TRBV6-4 combines with J gene TRBJ2-2, with TRBD2 matching over 9 bases. Germline assignment: CDR1 MRHNA and CDR2 SNTAGT. The length of the CDR3 is 19 residues. V shed 6 bases and J 0 bases; nucleotides not matched to a gene: 14. In DNA form, the CDR3 reads TGTGCCAGCAGCCAAAACCCGGTAGCGGGAGTTACGAACACCGGGGAGCTGTTTTTT. It is translated as CASSQNPVAGVTNTGELFF.

CDR3 sequence: CASSPTQGGLTGNTIYF. CDR3 sequence (DNA): TGTGCCAGCTCACCGACACAGGGGGGACTAACTGGAAACACCATATATTTT. The rearrangement joins TRBV18 to TRBJ1-3; 8 bases line up with TRBD1. The CDR3 spans 17 residues. CDR1 is KGHSH and CDR2 is LQKENI in the germline V gene. The trim removed 3 bases at V and 2 bases at J, leaving 9 bases unmatched. Full variable domain (missing parts from reference TRBV18 and TRBJ1-3): NAGVMQNPRHLVRRRGQEARLRCSPMKGHSHVYWYRQLPEEGLKFMVYLQKENIIDESGMPKERFSAEFPKEGPSILRIQQVVRGDSAAYFCASSPTQGGLTGNTIYFGEGSWLTVV.